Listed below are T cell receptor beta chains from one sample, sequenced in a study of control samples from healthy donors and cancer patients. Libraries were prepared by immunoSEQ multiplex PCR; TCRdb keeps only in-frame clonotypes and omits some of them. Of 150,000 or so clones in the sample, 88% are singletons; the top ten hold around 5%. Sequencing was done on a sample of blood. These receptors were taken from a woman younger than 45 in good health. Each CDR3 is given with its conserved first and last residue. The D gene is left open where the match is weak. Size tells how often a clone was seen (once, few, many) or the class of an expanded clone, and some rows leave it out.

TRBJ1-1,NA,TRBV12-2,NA,TGTGCAAGTCGCTTCACAGATTCAAGGGCGATCACTGAAGCTTTCTTT,CASRFTDSRAITEAFF
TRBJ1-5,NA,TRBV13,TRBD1,TGTGCCAGCAGCTACAGGGGAGGCGACCAGCCCCAGCATTTT,CASSYRGGDQPQHF
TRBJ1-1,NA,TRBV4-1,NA,TGCGCCAGCAGCCAAGGGGATAACACTGAAGCTTTCTTT,CASSQGDNTEAFF
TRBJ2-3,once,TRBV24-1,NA,TGTGCCACCAGTAATAATCTTTTTCGGGACTCCTCCACCGGCACAGATACGCAGTATTTT,CATSNNLFRDSSTGTDTQYF
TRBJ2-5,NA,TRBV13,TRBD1,TGTGCCAGCAGCAGGGGGACAGGGGGTATTTCGGGAGAGACCCAGTACTTC,CASSRGTGGISGETQYF
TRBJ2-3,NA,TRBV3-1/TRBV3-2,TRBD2,TGTGCCAGCAGCCAAGCAGCGGGGGGCACAGATACGCAGTATTTT,CASSQAAGGTDTQYF
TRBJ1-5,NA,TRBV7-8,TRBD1,TGTGCCAGCAGCTTAGCGCTTGGCGGGACAGGGGGAGGCAATCAGCCCCAGCATTTT,CASSLALGGTGGGNQPQHF
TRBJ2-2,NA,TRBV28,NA,TGTGCCAGCAGCTCCGCCCCGGCTAGCTGGGATGGATTGAGGGATGGGGAGCTGTTTTTT,CASSSAPASWDGLRDGELFF
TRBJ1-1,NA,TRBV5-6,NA,TGTGCCAGCAGCTTGGCGGCGCATATGAACACTGAAGCTTTCTTT,CASSLAAHMNTEAFF
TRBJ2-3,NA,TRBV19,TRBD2,TGTGCCAGTAAGCGGGGAGGAGATACGCAGTATTTT,CASKRGGDTQYF
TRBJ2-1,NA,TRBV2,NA,TGTGCCAGCAGAATCGACAGCAATGAGCAGTTCTTC,CASRIDSNEQFF
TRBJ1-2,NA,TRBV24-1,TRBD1,TGTGCCACCAGTGAAGGGACAGGGGAGAAGCATGGCTACACCTTC,CATSEGTGEKHGYTF
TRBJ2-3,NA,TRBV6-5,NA,TGTGCCAGCAGCCGAGAGTTGGGGGGAGATGCGCAGTATTTT,CASSRELGGDAQYF
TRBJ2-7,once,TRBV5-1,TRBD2,TGCGCCAGCAGCTTGGCCCCAAACGGACTAGCGGCCTCCTACGAGCAGTACTTC,CASSLAPNGLAASYEQYF
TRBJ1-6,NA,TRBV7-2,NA,TGTGCCAGCAGCCCCACGGGGCCCATGTCACCCCTCCACTTT,CASSPTGPMSPLHF
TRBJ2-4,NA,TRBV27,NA,TGTGCCAGCAGTTTAGGCAGGGGAATCCCGGGGGACATTCAGTACTTC,CASSLGRGIPGDIQYF
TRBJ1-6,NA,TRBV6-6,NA,TGTGCCAGCAGTTACTCGGGGGGGCTTAACAATTCACCCCTCCACTTT,CASSYSGGLNNSPLHF
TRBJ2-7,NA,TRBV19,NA,TGTGCCAGTAGGAGGGGGATGTGGGGGCGAGGCGAGCAGTACTTC,CASRRGMWGRGEQYF
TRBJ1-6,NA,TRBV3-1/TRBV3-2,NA,TGTGCCAGCAGCCAAGGTTCGGGGGTCTTCTCACCCCTCCACTTT,CASSQGSGVFSPLHF
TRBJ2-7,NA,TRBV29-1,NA,TGCAGCGTTGGGGAATTGGCGTCAGGGCTGAGCTCCTACGAGCAGTACTTC,CSVGELASGLSSYEQYF
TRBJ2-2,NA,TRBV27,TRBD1,TGTGCCACTTCGACAGGGGGCTTCGGGGAGCTGTTTTTT,CATSTGGFGELFF
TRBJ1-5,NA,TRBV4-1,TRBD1,TGCGCCAGCAGCCATGAGAGGGGGCAAAATCAGCCCCAGCATTTT,CASSHERGQNQPQHF
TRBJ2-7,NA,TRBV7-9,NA,TGTGCCAGCAGCTTAGGCGGTTTGGGGGCCAACGAGCAGTACTTC,CASSLGGLGANEQYF
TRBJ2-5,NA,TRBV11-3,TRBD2,TGTGCCAGCAGCTCGGGAACTAGCGGAGAGACCCAGTACTTC,CASSSGTSGETQYF
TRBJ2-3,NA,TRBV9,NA,TGTGCCAGCAGCGTAGCTTGGGGGGAGGGCACAGATACGCAGTATTTT,CASSVAWGEGTDTQYF
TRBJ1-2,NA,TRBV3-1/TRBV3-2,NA,TGTGCCAGCAGCCATTCTGGGGGGTTGGATGGCTACACCTTC,CASSHSGGLDGYTF
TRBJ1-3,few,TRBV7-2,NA,TGTGCCAGCAGCTTGATGGGGGGCTCTGGAAACACCATATATTTT,CASSLMGGSGNTIYF
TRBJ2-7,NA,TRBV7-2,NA,TGTGCCAGCAGCCCACGGCCCGGGGCGGGACACGAGCAGTACTTC,CASSPRPGAGHEQYF
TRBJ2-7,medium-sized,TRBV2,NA,TGTGCCAGCAGTGTCTCCACCTACGAGCAGTACTTC,CASSVSTYEQYF
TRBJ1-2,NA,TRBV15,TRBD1,TGTGCCACCAGCAGAAATCTGGGACAGGGATTTGGCTACACCTTC,CATSRNLGQGFGYTF
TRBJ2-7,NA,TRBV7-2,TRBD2,TGTGCCAGCAGCTACCGCGGGGGTTACGAGCAGTACTTC,CASSYRGGYEQYF
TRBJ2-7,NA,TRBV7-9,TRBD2,TGTGCCAGCAGCCCTAGGACTAGCGGGGCAGACGAGCAGTACTTC,CASSPRTSGADEQYF
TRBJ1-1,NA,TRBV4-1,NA,TGCGCCAGCAGCCCGCGCCCAAGAGAGAACACTGAAGCTTTCTTT,CASSPRPRENTEAFF
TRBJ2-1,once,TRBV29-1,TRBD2,TGCAGCGTTGAACCCCTTGGGACTAGCGGGAGAGCCTACAATGAGCAGTTCTTC,CSVEPLGTSGRAYNEQFF
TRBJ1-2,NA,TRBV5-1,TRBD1,TGCGCCAGCAGCTTAGGGACAGGGGATGGCTACACCTTC,CASSLGTGDGYTF
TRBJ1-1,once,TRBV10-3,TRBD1,TGTGCCAGCAGGAACAGGGGTCTGAATCCTGAAGCTTTCTTT,CASRNRGLNPEAFF
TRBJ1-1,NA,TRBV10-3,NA,TGTGCCACCCGGGGCAGCCAGGATGAAGCTTTCTTT,CATRGSQDEAFF
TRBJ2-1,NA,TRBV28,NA,TGTGCCAGCAGTCCCACAGACAGCCTCAATGAGCAGTTCTTC,CASSPTDSLNEQFF
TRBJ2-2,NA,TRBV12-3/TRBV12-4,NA,TGTGCCAGCGCCCGGGGGAGGGAGCTGTTTTTT,CASARGRELFF
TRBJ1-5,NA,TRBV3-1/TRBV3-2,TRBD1,TGTGCCAGCAGCCCCCAGGGACAGGGGGTGAGTCAGCCCCAGCATTTT,CASSPQGQGVSQPQHF
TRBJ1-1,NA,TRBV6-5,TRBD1,TGTGCCAGCAGGACAGGGGTATACACTGAAGCTTTCTTT,CASRTGVYTEAFF